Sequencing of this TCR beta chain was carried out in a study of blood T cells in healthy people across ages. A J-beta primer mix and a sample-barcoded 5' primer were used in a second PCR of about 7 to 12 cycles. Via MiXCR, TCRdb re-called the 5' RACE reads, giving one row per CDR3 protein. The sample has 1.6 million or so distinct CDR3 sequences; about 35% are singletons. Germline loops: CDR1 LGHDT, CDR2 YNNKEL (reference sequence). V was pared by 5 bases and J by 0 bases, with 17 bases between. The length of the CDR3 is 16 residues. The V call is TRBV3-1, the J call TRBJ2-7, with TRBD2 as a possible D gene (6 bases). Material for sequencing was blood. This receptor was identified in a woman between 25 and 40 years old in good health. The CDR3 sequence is CASSVAGLSSSYEQYF. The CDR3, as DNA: TGTGCCAGCAGCGTCGCGGGACTCTCGAGCTCCTACGAGCAGTACTTC.